One T cell receptor beta chain is described in this entry. This clonotype was seen ten or more times. This clone's antigen is unknown. Base qualities are not provided; no much larger clone lies one nucleotide away. Compared with germline, V lacks 3 bases and J lacks 4 bases; bases without a gene match: 2. There are 15 amino acids in the CDR3, from cysteine to phenylalanine inclusive. Of all the DNA, just the CDR3 is kept, 45 bases in frame from base 1. This sample is drawn from a study of read filtering for tumor transcriptome and immune sequencing (dated by TCRdb to 2018 to 2021). Background on the whole study: The cohort had around 18 male and 11 to 15 female patients with a mean age of around 66 years, ranging from roughly 45 to 85. One main goal was a read-filtering strategy for immune repertoire data, in particular deciding whether clonotypes backed by only one read should be removed. After DNase treatment, whole-transcriptome libraries were prepared with the TruSeq RNA Access Library Prep Kit. The study compared TCR repertoires from targeted immune repertoire sequencing and bulk whole-transcriptome sequencing run on the same bone marrow samples. Per sample, about 4.05 to 11 million TCR-region mapped reads were obtained with IR-seq, compared with only about 80 to 1,400 with RNA-seq. By revised international staging, eight or nine patients were R-ISS I, fewer than 20 were R-ISS II and 6 or 7 were R-ISS III.

Starting from about 400 ng RNA, TCR libraries were constructed with the Immunoverse kit using molecular barcoded adaptors that cover the alpha/delta and beta/gamma chains. TCR library preparation used the same RNA that went into transcriptome sequencing. Sequencing of TCR libraries was carried out on an Illumina HiSeq 4000 with 2 x 150 cycles. On the authors' methods: With MiXCR, TCR reads were aligned to human V, D, J and C references and assembled into CDR3 clonotypes, with quality filtering and error correction included. The tcR package in R was used for analysis of clonotype counts and gene usage diversity. Raw mapping reads were checked after the RNA-seq reads had been mapped by STAR aligner version 2.5.3a onto the human GRCh37 genome. IR-seq fastq files were randomly downsampled with Seqtk 1.3 to test the effect of sequencing depth on detected clonotypes. The raw public data were reprocessed by TCRdb itself: fastp quality trimming at Q25, MiXCR clonotype calling, in-frame beta chains only. All rows with the same CDR3 protein become a single entry with the most common DNA and genes. In this record, the V and J calls reflect TCRdb's handling and not the investigators' own analysis. Here the sample has over 80,000 distinct CDR3 sequences; about 12% occur a single time. Clones ranked in the top ten supply about 15% of the sample.

Each patient had bone marrow sampled at the time of active disease. Bone marrow mononuclear cells were isolated by Ficoll-Hypaque density gradient centrifugation. CD138-negative cells were obtained by negative selection after labeling with CD138 magnetic microbeads on a MACS separator, removing myeloma plasma cells. Flow cytometry with CD138 antibodies on an Attune NxT was used to check how pure the isolated cells were. Total RNA was extracted using TRIzol reagent and was quantified on a NanoDrop spectrophotometer. For each patient, the CD138-negative bone marrow sample underwent paired RNA-seq and IR-seq. The study at large found these results: IR-seq captured clonotypes at much higher depth and more reliably than RNA-seq, and smaller IR-seq throughput sufficed to identify most shared clonotypes. The correlation between IR-seq and RNA-seq shared clonotype proportions was increased by removal of single-read clonotypes. Single-read clonotypes made up around 85% of clonotypes but only 3.5% to 4.5% of total reads in IR-seq, compared with 65% to 75% of clonotypes and roughly 40% of reads in RNA-seq. The sorted CD138-negative fraction was composed of a mixed bone marrow immune population rather than of purified T cells.

The sample taken for sequencing was a population of CD138-negative cells sorted from bone marrow. Reading the label with the study, this specimen's cell subset or site is: bone marrow mononuclear cells depleted of CD138+ plasma/myeloma cells by negative magnetic selection. Rearrangement joined TRBV12-3 or TRBV12-4 to TRBJ2-1, and 11 junctional nucleotides match TRBD2. The sequence derives from a donor aged 40 or over with multiple myeloma. The bases are TGTGCCAGCAGTTTGACTAGCGGGGCTTACAATGAGCAGTTCTTC. This gives the protein CASSLTSGAYNEQFF.